One and the same sample provided the 7 T cell receptor beta chains below, sequenced in a study of blood T cell repertoires in COVID-19. Sequenced by immunoSEQ multiplex PCR; TCRdb stores in-frame clones only, minus some. Among roughly 160,000 clones, about 88% were seen once, and the ten largest hold about 26%. The sequenced material came from peripheral blood. The receptors were sampled from a man in his fifties or sixties with acute or convalescent COVID-19.

Judged by abundance, this clone is hyperexpanded (1% or more). The V call is TRBV29-1, the J call TRBJ2-7; possible D gene TRBD2, 7 bases. There are 15 residues in the CDR3. CDR1 is SQVTM and CDR2 is ANQGSEA in the germline V gene. Trimming stripped 5 bases from V and 0 bases from J, with 17 bases between. The CDR3 sequence: CSVRDGGLNSYEQYF. The CDR3 nucleotides are TGCAGCGTTCGGGACGGGGGGCTTAACTCCTACGAGCAGTACTTC.

The rearrangement uses TRBV18 and TRBJ1-1; D not certain. Germline loops: CDR1 KGHSH, CDR2 LQKENI. Trimming stripped 0 bases from V and 2 bases from J, with 7 bases between. The length of the CDR3 is 14 residues. CDR3 protein: CASSPPAPNTEAFF. The CDR3 DNA reads TGTGCCAGCTCACCACCGGCACCTAACACTGAAGCTTTCTTT. Using reference TRBV18 and TRBJ1-1 for the parts outside the CDR3, the full variable domain is NAGVMQNPRHLVRRRGQEARLRCSPMKGHSHVYWYRQLPEEGLKFMVYLQKENIIDESGMPKERFSAEFPKEGPSILRIQQVVRGDSAAYFCASSPPAPNTEAFFGQGTRLTVV.

The sample holds one count of this clone. This chain joins TRBV11-3 and TRBJ2-1, with D hard to call. Trimming shortened V by 5 bases and J by 10 bases, and 12 bases separated the two germline ends. The CDR3 length is 12 residues. The germline V gene encodes CDR1 SGHNT and CDR2 YENEEA. The CDR3 sequence is CASSPPSEEQFF. The CDR3 DNA reads as TGTGCCAGCAGCCCCCCCTCGGAGGAGCAGTTCTTC.

The rearrangement links TRBV3-1 (or the pseudogene TRBV3-2) to TRBJ2-6; no clear D gene. The CDR3 is made up of 15 amino acids. The V end lost 0 bases, the J end lost 1 base, and 4 bases lay between the germline ends. Germline V gene data show CDR1 as LGHDT and CDR2 as YNNKEL (reference sequence). CDR3 nucleotides: TGTGCCAGCAGCCAAGATAATTCTGGGGCCAACGTCCTGACTTTC. Amino acids: CASSQDNSGANVLTF.

The rearrangement links TRBV24-1 to TRBJ1-2, with 8 bases aligning to TRBD1. Germline values: CDR1 KGHDR, CDR2 SFDVKD. The J segment lost 5 bases and the V segment lost 1 base, leaving 2 bases of the junction unmatched. The CDR3 has 14 amino acids. The CDR3 DNA reads as TGTGCCACCAGTGATTTTAGGACAGGGTATGGCTACACCTTC. Amino acid sequence: CATSDFRTGYGYTF.

The chain employs TRBV6-2 or TRBV6-3 and TRBJ2-7, with a weak D call TRBD1 (6 bases). V was pared by 5 bases and J by 6 bases, with 11 bases between. CDR1 MNHEY and CDR2 SVGEGT come from the germline V gene. This CDR3 comprises 12 residues. The CDR3 reads CASSTTGREQYV. CDR3 nucleotide sequence: TGTGCCAGCAGTACCACAGGGCGCGAGCAGTACGTC.

This clone has a single count. The same CDR3 also results from other DNA sequences found in this sample. The J gene is TRBJ2-2, the V gene TRBV18, with 7 bases fitting TRBD1. Germline V gives CDR1 KGHSH, CDR2 LQKENI. This CDR3 spans 16 amino acids. The trim removed 0 bases at V and 3 bases at J, leaving 4 bases unmatched. The CDR3 nucleotides are TGTGCCAGCTCACCACCGAGGGGGCGGGACACCGGGGAGCTGTTTTTT. This encodes CASSPPRGRDTGELFF.